Shown below are 10 T cell receptor beta chains from a single sample sequenced in a study of shared clonotypes between healthy human individuals. Some clones are missing from TCRdb's copy, which holds only in-frame ones; the method was immunoSEQ multiplex PCR. In the table there are 600,000 to 800,000 clones, 55% to 80% of which are singletons. Material for sequencing was memory CD4+ T cells sorted from blood. Subset of the sample: CD45RA-negative fraction. The source is a woman aged 25 to 39 in good health.

There are a few counts of this clone. The V and J genes are TRBV7-2 and TRBJ1-1; D uncertain. The germline V and J ends were trimmed by 3 bases and 0 bases, with 11 bases remaining between them. This CDR3 region has 15 residues. Germline V gives CDR1 SGHTA, CDR2 FQGNSA. CDR3: CASSLSVLVNTEAFF. The DNA for the CDR3 is TGTGCCAGCAGCTTGTCAGTGTTGGTGAACACTGAAGCTTTCTTT.

J is TRBJ2-2 and V is TRBV9; TRBD2 aligns across 10 bases. The trim removed 2 bases at V and 3 bases at J, leaving 10 bases unmatched. Germline V gene sequence: CDR1 SGDLS, CDR2 YYNGEE. The CDR3 sequence is 18 residues long. CDR3 sequence reads: CASSVRTLLAGYTGELFF. CDR3 DNA sequence: TGTGCCAGCAGCGTCCGAACCCTACTAGCGGGGTACACCGGGGAGCTGTTTTTT.

This clone appeared many times. V usage is TRBV6-4 and J usage is TRBJ2-3, with 11 bases identical to TRBD2. The junction had 5 bases not matched to a gene; V was cut back by 6 bases and J by 3 bases. CDR3 size: 15 residues. Germline V CDR1 and CDR2: MRHNA, SNTAGT. CDR3 bases: TGTGCCAGCAGCGCGACTAGCGGGACAACAGATACGCAGTATTTT. As protein: CASSATSGTTDTQYF.

Details on this clone: Other nucleotide sequences in the sample specify the same CDR3. The gene calls are TRBV5-1 and TRBJ1-1; D not resolved. Germline CDR1 reads SGHRS; CDR2 reads YFSETQ. The V end lost 5 bases, the J end lost 0 bases, and 8 bases lay between the germline ends. The CDR3 spans 13 residues. In DNA, the CDR3 is TGCGCCAGCAGTTTAGGCCTGAACACTGAAGCTTTCTTT. Translation: CASSLGLNTEAFF.

The V call is TRBV11-2, the J call TRBJ2-1, with no clear D. The V end lost 0 bases, the J end lost 5 bases, and 17 bases lay between the germline ends. The CDR3 loop spans 17 amino acids. Germline V lookup: CDR1 SGHAT, CDR2 FQNNGV. In DNA, the CDR3 is TGTGCCAGCAGCTTAGATCGTTTCAGTGGTTTCGACAATGAGCAGTTCTTC. The encoded protein is CASSLDRFSGFDNEQFF.

This clone has just one count. The rearrangement joins TRBV5-1 to TRBJ2-1; D unclear. V was shortened by 3 bases and J by 4 bases, with 11 bases between the two germline ends. CDR3 size: 14 residues. Looked up from germline, CDR1 is SGHRS and CDR2 is YFSETQ. CDR3 protein: CASSSRWAYNEQFF. The CDR3 bases are TGCGCCAGCAGCTCCCGATGGGCTTACAATGAGCAGTTCTTC.

The J gene is TRBJ2-7, the V gene TRBV5-4, with a weak D call TRBD2 (6 bases). This CDR3 region has 12 residues. Germline V gene data show CDR1 as SGHNT and CDR2 as YYREEE (reference sequence). The germline V and J ends were trimmed by 4 bases and 6 bases, with 11 bases remaining between them. CDR3 DNA sequence: TGTGCCAGCAGCGGGGACGGGGGCGAGCAGTACTTC. This sequence encodes CASSGDGGEQYF.

The rearrangement joins TRBV29-1 to TRBJ1-5; 7 nucleotides agree with TRBD1. The V gene's germline CDR1 is SQVTM and CDR2 ANQGSEA. Trimming at V came to 6 bases and at J to 3 bases, leaving 8 bases not matched to a gene. The CDR3 totals 14 residues. As DNA, the CDR3 is TGCAGCGTCGCTCCAGGGGGTAACAATCAGCCCCAGCATTTT. It codes for CSVAPGGNNQPQHF.

This clone appeared a few times. The V gene is TRBV19, the J gene TRBJ1-5, with unresolved D. The CDR3 covers 13 residues. CDR1 and CDR2 (germline): LNHDA, SQIVND (reference sequence). V was clipped by 5 bases and J by 7 bases, with 12 bases between them. CDR3 sequence: CASSGWVTQPQHF. CDR3 in DNA: TGTGCCAGTAGTGGTTGGGTGACGCAGCCCCAGCATTTT.

Here the CDR3 reads CASSRRTGTYNEQFF. CDR3 nucleotide sequence: TGTGCCAGCTCACGACGGACAGGGACCTACAATGAGCAGTTCTTC. This chain links TRBV18 with TRBJ2-1; TRBD1 matches 8 bases. The CDR3 loop spans 15 amino acids. Germline V gene lookup returns CDR1 KGHSH and CDR2 LQKENI. With 4 bases clipped from V and 2 bases from J, the junction kept 4 bases outside the gene matches.